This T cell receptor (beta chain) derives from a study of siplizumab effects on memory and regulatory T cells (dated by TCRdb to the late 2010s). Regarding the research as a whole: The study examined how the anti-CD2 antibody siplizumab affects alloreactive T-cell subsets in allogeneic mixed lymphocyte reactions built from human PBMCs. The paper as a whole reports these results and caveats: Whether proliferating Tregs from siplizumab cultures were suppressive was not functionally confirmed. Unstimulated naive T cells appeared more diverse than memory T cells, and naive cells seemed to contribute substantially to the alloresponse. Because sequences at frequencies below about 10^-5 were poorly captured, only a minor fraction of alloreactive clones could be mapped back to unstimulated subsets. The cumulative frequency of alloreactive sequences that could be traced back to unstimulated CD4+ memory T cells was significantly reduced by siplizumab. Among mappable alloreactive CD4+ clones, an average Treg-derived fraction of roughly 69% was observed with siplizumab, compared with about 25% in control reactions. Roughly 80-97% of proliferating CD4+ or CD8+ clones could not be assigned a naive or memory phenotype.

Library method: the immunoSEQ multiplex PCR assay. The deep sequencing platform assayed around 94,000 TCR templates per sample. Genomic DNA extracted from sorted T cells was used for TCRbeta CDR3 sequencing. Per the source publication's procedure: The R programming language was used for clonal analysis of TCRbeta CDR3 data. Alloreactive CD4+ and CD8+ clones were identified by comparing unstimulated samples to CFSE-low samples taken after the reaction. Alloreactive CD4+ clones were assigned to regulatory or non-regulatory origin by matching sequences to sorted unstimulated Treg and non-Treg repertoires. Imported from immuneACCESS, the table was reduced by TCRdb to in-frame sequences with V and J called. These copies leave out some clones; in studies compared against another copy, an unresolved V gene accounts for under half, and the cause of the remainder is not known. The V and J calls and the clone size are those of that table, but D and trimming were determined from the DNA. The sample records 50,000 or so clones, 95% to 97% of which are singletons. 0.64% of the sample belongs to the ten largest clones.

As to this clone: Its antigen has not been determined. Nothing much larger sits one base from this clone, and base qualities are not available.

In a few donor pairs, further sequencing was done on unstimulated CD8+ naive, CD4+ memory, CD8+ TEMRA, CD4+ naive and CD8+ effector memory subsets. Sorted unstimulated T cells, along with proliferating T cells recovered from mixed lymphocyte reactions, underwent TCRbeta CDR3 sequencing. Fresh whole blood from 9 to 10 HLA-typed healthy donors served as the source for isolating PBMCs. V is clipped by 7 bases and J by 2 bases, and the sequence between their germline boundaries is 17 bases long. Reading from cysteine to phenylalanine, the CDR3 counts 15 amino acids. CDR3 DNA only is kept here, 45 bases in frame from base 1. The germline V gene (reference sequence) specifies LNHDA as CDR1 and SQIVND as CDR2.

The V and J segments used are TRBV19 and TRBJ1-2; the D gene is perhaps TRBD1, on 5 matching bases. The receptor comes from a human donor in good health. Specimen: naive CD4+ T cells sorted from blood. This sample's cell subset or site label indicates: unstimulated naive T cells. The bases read TGTGCCAGTACCCAGGGCTTAAGGGAGAACTATGGCTACACCTTC. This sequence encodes CASTQGLRENYGYTF.